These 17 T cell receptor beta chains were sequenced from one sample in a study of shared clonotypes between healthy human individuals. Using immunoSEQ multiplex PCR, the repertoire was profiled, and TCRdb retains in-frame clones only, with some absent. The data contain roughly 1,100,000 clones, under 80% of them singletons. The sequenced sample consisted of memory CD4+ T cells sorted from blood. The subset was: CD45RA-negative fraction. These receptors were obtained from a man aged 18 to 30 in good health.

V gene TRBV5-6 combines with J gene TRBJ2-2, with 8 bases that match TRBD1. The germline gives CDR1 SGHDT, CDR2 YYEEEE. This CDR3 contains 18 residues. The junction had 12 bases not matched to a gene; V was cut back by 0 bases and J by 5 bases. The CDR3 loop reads CASSLDFSGQGATGELFF. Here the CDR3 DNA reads TGTGCCAGCAGCTTGGATTTCTCCGGACAGGGCGCGACCGGGGAGCTGTTTTTT. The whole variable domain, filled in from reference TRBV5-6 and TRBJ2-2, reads DAGVTQSPTHLIKTRGQQVTLRCSPKSGHDTVSWYQQALGQGPQFIFQYYEEEERQRGNFPDRFSGHQFPNYSSELNVNALLLGDSALYLCASSLDFSGQGATGELFFGEGSRLTVL.

The CDR3 protein is CASKTSGGSYEQYF. CDR3 nucleotide sequence: TGTGCCAGCAAGACTAGCGGGGGTTCCTACGAGCAGTACTTC. The chain joins TRBV6-5 to TRBJ2-7; TRBD2 matches 12 bases. Per the germline V gene, CDR1 is MNHEY and CDR2 is SVGAGI. There are 14 residues in the CDR3. Trimming cost V 7 bases and J 1 base; bases outside gene matches: 2.

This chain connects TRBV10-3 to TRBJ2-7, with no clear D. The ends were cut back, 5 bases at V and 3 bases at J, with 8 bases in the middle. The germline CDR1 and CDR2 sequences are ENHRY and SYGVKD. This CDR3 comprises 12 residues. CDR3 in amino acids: CAISYNGYEQYF. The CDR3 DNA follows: TGTGCCATCAGTTACAACGGCTACGAGCAGTACTTC.

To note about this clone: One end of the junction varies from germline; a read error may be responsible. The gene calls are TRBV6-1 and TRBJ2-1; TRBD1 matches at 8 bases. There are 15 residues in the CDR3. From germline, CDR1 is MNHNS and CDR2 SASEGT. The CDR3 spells CASRDGQGSNNEQFF. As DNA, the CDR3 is TGTGCCAGCAGGGATGGACAGGGCTCCAACAATGAGCAGTTCTTC.

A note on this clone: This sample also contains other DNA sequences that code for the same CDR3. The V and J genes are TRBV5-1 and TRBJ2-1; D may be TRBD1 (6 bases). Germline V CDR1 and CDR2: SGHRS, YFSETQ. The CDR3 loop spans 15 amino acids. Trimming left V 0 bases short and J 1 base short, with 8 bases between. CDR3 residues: CASSLGQGSYNEQFF. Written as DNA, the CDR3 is TGCGCCAGCAGCTTGGGCCAGGGGTCCTACAATGAGCAGTTCTTC.

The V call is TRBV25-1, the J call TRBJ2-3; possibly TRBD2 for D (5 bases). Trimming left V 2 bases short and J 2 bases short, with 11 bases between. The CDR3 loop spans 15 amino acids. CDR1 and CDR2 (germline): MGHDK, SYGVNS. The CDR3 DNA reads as TGTGCCAGCAGTGAAGAGGGCATTTCCACAGATACGCAGTATTTT. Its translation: CASSEEGISTDTQYF. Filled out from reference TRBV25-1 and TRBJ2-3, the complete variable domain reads EADIYQTPRYLVIGTGKKITLECSQTMGHDKMYWYQQDPGMELHLIHYSYGVNSTEKGDLSSESTVSRIRTEHFPLTLESARPSHTSQYLCASSEEGISTDTQYFGPGTRLTVL.

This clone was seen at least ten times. In DNA, the CDR3 is TGTGCCAGCAGCTTCCGGGACTTACGTGAAAAACTGTTTTTT. Amino acids: CASSFRDLREKLFF. The genes are TRBV5-6 and TRBJ1-4; possible D gene TRBD1, 5 bases. V was pared by 2 bases and J by 7 bases, with 12 bases between. This CDR3 is built from 14 residues. Germline CDR1 and CDR2: SGHDT and YYEEEE.

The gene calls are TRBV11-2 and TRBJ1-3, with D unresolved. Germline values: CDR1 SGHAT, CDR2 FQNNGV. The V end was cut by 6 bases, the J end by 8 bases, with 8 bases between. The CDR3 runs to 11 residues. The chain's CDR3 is CASSAGYTIYF. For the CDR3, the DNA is TGTGCCAGCAGTGCGGGTTACACCATATATTTT.

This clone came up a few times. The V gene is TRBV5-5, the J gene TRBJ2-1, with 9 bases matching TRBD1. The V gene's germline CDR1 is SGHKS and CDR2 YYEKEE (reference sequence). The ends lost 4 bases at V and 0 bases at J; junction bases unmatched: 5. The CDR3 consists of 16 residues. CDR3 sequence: CASSRTGEISYNEQFF. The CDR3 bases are TGTGCCAGCAGCCGGACAGGGGAGATCTCCTACAATGAGCAGTTCTTC.

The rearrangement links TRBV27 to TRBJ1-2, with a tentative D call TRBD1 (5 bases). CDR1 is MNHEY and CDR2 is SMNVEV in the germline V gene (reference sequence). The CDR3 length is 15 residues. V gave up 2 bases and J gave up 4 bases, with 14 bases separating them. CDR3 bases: TGTGCCAGCAGTTTAAGGGCAGGGCAAGGCTATGGCTACACCTTC. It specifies CASSLRAGQGYGYTF.

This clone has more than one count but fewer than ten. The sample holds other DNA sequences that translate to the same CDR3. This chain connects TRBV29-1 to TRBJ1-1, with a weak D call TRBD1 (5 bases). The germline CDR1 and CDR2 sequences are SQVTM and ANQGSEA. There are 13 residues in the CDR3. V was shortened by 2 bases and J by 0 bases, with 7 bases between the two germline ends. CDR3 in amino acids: CSVERGVNTEAFF. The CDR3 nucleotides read TGCAGCGTTGAACGGGGGGTGAACACTGAAGCTTTCTTT.

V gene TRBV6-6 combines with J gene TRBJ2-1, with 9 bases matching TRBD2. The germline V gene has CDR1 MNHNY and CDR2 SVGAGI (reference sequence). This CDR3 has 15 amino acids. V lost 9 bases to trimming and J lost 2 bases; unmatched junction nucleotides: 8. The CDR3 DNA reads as TGTGCCAGTTTATTTGGCGGGGGGGCCTACAATGAGCAGTTCTTC. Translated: CASLFGGGAYNEQFF.

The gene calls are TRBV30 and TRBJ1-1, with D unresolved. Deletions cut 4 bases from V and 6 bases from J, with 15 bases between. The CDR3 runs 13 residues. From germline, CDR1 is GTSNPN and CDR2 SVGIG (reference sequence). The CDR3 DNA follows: TGTGCCTGGAATGCAGCTTGGGGAGCTGAAGCTTTCTTT. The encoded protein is CAWNAAWGAEAFF.

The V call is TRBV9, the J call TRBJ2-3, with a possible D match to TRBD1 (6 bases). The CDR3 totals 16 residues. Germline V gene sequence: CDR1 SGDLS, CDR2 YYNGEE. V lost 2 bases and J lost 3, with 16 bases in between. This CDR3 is CASSVDSQGLTDTQYF. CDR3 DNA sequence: TGTGCCAGCAGCGTTGATTCGCAGGGGCTAACAGATACGCAGTATTTT.

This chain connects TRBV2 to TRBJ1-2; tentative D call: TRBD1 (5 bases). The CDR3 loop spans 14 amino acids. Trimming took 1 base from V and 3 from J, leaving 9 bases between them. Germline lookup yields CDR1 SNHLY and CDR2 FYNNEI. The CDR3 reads CASSEGGRDYGYTF. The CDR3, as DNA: TGTGCCAGCAGTGAAGGGGGCCGGGACTATGGCTACACCTTC.

The CDR3 DNA sequence: TGTGCCAGCAGCTTTGATCAGGGGCGGGGCACCGGGGAGCTGTTTTTT. Translation gives CASSFDQGRGTGELFF. This chain uses TRBV5-4 with TRBJ2-2; D tentatively fits TRBD1 or TRBD2 (6 bases each). The CDR3 is made up of 16 amino acids. The V and J ends lost 2 bases and 4 bases respectively, with 15 bases between them. CDR1 is SGHNT and CDR2 is YYREEE in the germline V gene (reference sequence).

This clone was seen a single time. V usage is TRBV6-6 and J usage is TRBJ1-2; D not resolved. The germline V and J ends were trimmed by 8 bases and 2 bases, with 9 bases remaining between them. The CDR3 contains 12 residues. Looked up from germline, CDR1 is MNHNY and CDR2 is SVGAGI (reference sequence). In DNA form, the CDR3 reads TGTGCCAGCGGTACGGCGAACTATGGCTACACCTTC. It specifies CASGTANYGYTF.